These 32 T cell receptor beta chains were all obtained from the same sample, sequenced in a study of CD8 T cells in ankylosing spondylitis. TCRdb ran MiXCR on the 5' RACE reads and lists one entry per CDR3 protein. The sample consists of about 320,000 distinct CDR3 sequences, 11% of them appearing once. Specimen: blood, either unsorted or a sorted T cell fraction (not recorded which). These receptors all come from a female donor with ankylosing spondylitis or in good health (not recorded which).

This clonotype has just one count. One junction end disagrees with the germline gene, perhaps due to a read error. The CDR3 DNA follows: TGCACCAGCAGCACAGGACTAGCGGGGGGCCAGGTCGTCACAGATACGCAGTATTTT. Translation: CTSSTGLAGGQVVTDTQYF. The rearrangement uses TRBV5-1 and TRBJ2-3, with 14 bases lining up with TRBD2. The CDR3 runs to 19 residues. In germline, CDR1 is SGHRS, CDR2 YFSETQ. The full variable domain, its missing parts supplied by reference TRBV5-1 and TRBJ2-3, is KAGVTQTPRYLIKTRGQQVTLSCSPISGHRSVSWYQQTPGQGLQFLFEYFSETQRNKGNFPGRFSGRQFSNSRSEMNVSTLELGDSALYLCTSSTGLAGGQVVTDTQYFGPGTRLTVL.

This clonotype has at least ten counts. The chain uses TRBV27 and TRBJ2-2, with D perhaps matching TRBD1 (6 bases). V was clipped by 5 bases and J by 0 bases, with 13 bases between them. The V gene's germline CDR1 is MNHEY and CDR2 SMNVEV (reference sequence). The CDR3 length is 16 residues. The CDR3 sequence is CASSPGQIANTGELFF. The CDR3 nucleotides read TGTGCCAGCAGTCCCGGACAGATCGCGAACACCGGGGAGCTGTTTTTT.

The chain links TRBV12-3 or TRBV12-4 to TRBJ2-7; D remains unclear. The V end was cut by 3 bases, the J end by 5 bases, with 8 bases between. The length of the CDR3 is 12 residues. The CDR3 reads CASSFTRDEQYF. DNA for the CDR3: TGTGCCAGCAGTTTTACCCGGGACGAGCAGTACTTC.

This clonotype was observed at least ten times. V is TRBV20-1 and J is TRBJ2-4; D gene ambiguous. Germline values: CDR1 DFQATT, CDR2 SNEGSKA (reference sequence). The CDR3 covers 13 residues. V lost 3 bases and J lost 3, with 9 bases in between. The CDR3 sequence: CSARDGSKNIQYF. In DNA form, the CDR3 reads TGCAGTGCTAGGGACGGCAGCAAAAACATTCAGTACTTC.

This clonotype was seen more than once but under ten times. The chain combines TRBV20-1 with TRBJ2-7; D is undetermined. Deletions cut 3 bases from V and 4 bases from J, with 13 bases between. This CDR3 spans 13 amino acids. CDR1 is DFQATT, CDR2 SNEGSKA, per germline (reference sequence). The CDR3 coding sequence is TGCAGTGCTAGCGACCGACTTTGGTACGAGCAGTACTTC. This gives the protein CSASDRLWYEQYF.

This clonotype was recorded many times. Here the CDR3 reads CASSLYRGTEAFF. The CDR3 nucleotides read TGTGCCAGCAGTTTGTACAGGGGCACTGAAGCTTTCTTT. The genes are TRBV27 and TRBJ1-1; 7 nucleotides line up with TRBD1. Germline values: CDR1 MNHEY, CDR2 SMNVEV (reference sequence). J gave up 4 bases and V 3 bases, and 2 bases lay outside the gene matches. The CDR3 consists of 13 residues.

The CDR3 protein is CASSSGQGLLEQFF. CDR3 sequence (DNA): TGTGCCAGCAGTTCAGGGCAGGGGCTCCTTGAGCAGTTCTTC. The rearrangement joins TRBV28 to TRBJ2-1, with a possible D match to TRBD1 (6 bases). Germline loops: CDR1 MDHEN, CDR2 SYDVKM. The V gene lost 4 bases and the J gene lost 9 bases, with 16 bases spanning the gap. The CDR3 contains 14 residues.

The chain employs TRBV5-6 and TRBJ1-2; the match to TRBD1 covers 7 bases. CDR1 and CDR2 from the germline V gene are SGHDT and YYEEEE. J lost 7 bases, V lost 2 bases, and 8 bases had no gene match. The CDR3 has 14 amino acids. The CDR3 bases are TGTGCCAGCAGCTTTCCGGGACAGAAGGGTGGCTACACCTTC. This sequence encodes CASSFPGQKGGYTF.

This clonotype occurred a few times. The chain links TRBV7-9 to TRBJ2-1; D is possibly TRBD1 (6 bases). Germline V gene sequence: CDR1 SEHNR, CDR2 FQNEAQ (reference sequence). The CDR3 is 14 amino acids. The ends were cut back, 3 bases at V and 4 bases at J, with 10 bases in the middle. The CDR3 is CASSFWTEYNEQFF. The CDR3 bases are TGTGCCAGCAGCTTCTGGACAGAATACAATGAGCAGTTCTTC.

The table lists this clonotype with many counts. The rearrangement links TRBV6-2 or TRBV6-3 to TRBJ1-1; unclear D gene. The V end was cut by 2 bases, the J end by 0 bases, with 7 bases between. The V gene's germline CDR1 is MNHEY and CDR2 SVGEGT. The CDR3 has 14 residues. CDR3 in amino acids: CASSYRRMNTEAFF. DNA for the CDR3: TGTGCCAGCAGTTACAGGAGGATGAACACTGAAGCTTTCTTT.

In its sample, this clonotype was seen many times. V usage is TRBV5-1 and J usage is TRBJ2-1; the D gene is possibly TRBD2 (5 bases). Trimming cost V 2 bases and J 5 bases, with 11 bases left between them. This CDR3 region has 14 residues. In germline, CDR1 is SGHRS, CDR2 YFSETQ. The chain's CDR3 is CASSFSTRNNEQFF. CDR3 nucleotide sequence: TGCGCCAGCAGCTTTTCAACTAGAAACAATGAGCAGTTCTTC. The variable domain in full, completed from reference TRBV5-1 and TRBJ2-1, reads KAGVTQTPRYLIKTRGQQVTLSCSPISGHRSVSWYQQTPGQGLQFLFEYFSETQRNKGNFPGRFSGRQFSNSRSEMNVSTLELGDSALYLCASSFSTRNNEQFFGPGTRLTVL.

The rearrangement links TRBV6-2 or TRBV6-3 to TRBJ1-1, with D maybe TRBD1 (5 bases). Germline-derived CDR1 and CDR2 are MNHEY and SVGEGT. Trimming took off 4 bases at V and 11 bases at J, with 17 bases between the two ends. CDR3 size: 13 residues. CDR3 amino acids: CASSWGSPGSAFF. The CDR3 nucleotides read TGTGCCAGCAGTTGGGGCAGCCCTGGGTCTGCTTTCTTT.

This clonotype was seen more than once but under ten times. This sequence joins TRBV15 and TRBJ2-1; TRBD2 matches at 12 bases. The CDR3 is 13 residues long. Germline lookup yields CDR1 LNHNV and CDR2 YYDKDF (reference sequence). V dropped 6 bases and J dropped 7; count of bases not matched to a gene: 1. The chain's CDR3 is CATRTSGRNEQFF. The CDR3 nucleotides read TGTGCCACCAGGACTAGCGGGAGAAATGAGCAGTTCTTC.

The chain recombines TRBV5-1 with TRBJ2-2; 14 bases match TRBD2. Per the germline V gene, CDR1 is SGHRS and CDR2 is YFSETQ. Losses at the gene ends were 4 bases for V and 4 bases for J; bases not matched to a gene: 6. The CDR3 is 17 residues long. This CDR3 reads CASSSGLAGGSTGELFF. CDR3 nucleotides: TGCGCCAGCAGCAGTGGACTAGCGGGGGGTAGCACCGGGGAGCTGTTTTTT.

There are many counts of this clonotype. J is TRBJ2-1 and V is TRBV12-3 or TRBV12-4, with D maybe TRBD2 (5 bases). The CDR3 loop spans 13 amino acids. V lost 6 bases, J lost 10 bases, and 16 bases lay in between. This CDR3 reads CASSLTRIGEQFF. CDR3 DNA: TGTGCCAGCAGCCTCACTAGAATCGGAGAGCAGTTCTTC.

This clonotype was seen at least ten times. The rearrangement uses TRBV15 and TRBJ1-4; no reliable D call. Trimming left V 4 bases short and J 3 bases short, with 12 bases between. CDR3 size: 15 residues. Germline CDR1 LNHNV, CDR2 YYDKDF (reference sequence). For the CDR3, the DNA is TGTGCCACCAGCACCCGGGCCTTGGCTAATGAAAAACTGTTTTTT. Its translation is CATSTRALANEKLFF. Variable domain in full (rest from reference TRBV15 and TRBJ1-4): DAMVIQNPRYQVTQFGKPVTLSCSQTLNHNVMYWYQQKSSQAPKLLFHYYDKDFNNEADTPDNFQSRRPNTSFCFLDIRSPGLGDTAMYLCATSTRALANEKLFFGSGTQLSVL.

CDR3 coding DNA: TGCAGTGCTTCCGGGACTCTGATTAATACAGATACGCAGTATTTT. It is translated as CSASGTLINTDTQYF. The chain carries TRBV20-1 and TRBJ2-3, with D perhaps matching TRBD2 (6 bases). Germline loops: CDR1 DFQATT, CDR2 SNEGSKA (reference sequence). The germline V and J ends were trimmed by 5 bases and 3 bases, with 18 bases remaining between them. The CDR3 totals 15 residues.

This clonotype has just a few counts. The genes are TRBV20-1 and TRBJ2-7; D ambiguous. CDR3 length: 13 residues. Germline values: CDR1 DFQATT, CDR2 SNEGSKA (reference sequence). V lost 2 bases to trimming and J lost 6 bases, with 14 bases between them. Written as DNA, the CDR3 is TGCAGTGCTAGACAAGAAAGGCTTTCCGAGCAGTACTTC. Protein: CSARQERLSEQYF.

In its sample, this clonotype was seen a few times. The chain employs TRBV20-1 and TRBJ2-7; 15 positions match TRBD2. The CDR3 totals 15 residues. CDR1 and CDR2 from the germline V gene are DFQATT and SNEGSKA (reference sequence). Trimming took 0 bases from V and 7 from J; bases not matched to a gene: 4. The CDR3 here is CSARDWTSGRAEQYF. The CDR3 DNA reads TGCAGTGCTAGAGATTGGACTAGCGGGAGGGCGGAGCAGTACTTC.

This clonotype was seen a handful of times. This chain joins TRBV7-9 and TRBJ2-3; no firm D call. Trimming took 2 bases from V and 10 from J, leaving 7 bases between them. This CDR3 has 11 amino acids. Germline-derived CDR1 and CDR2 are SEHNR and FQNEAQ (reference sequence). CDR3 coding DNA: TGTGCCAGCAGCTTATATGGAGCGCAGTATTTT. It is translated as CASSLYGAQYF.

This clonotype was seen more than once but under ten times. CDR3 in amino acids: CASSQVSRDEQFF. DNA of the CDR3: TGTGCCAGCAGCCAAGTGTCTAGGGATGAGCAGTTCTTC. The chain links TRBV3-1 to TRBJ2-1; D is ambiguous. With 1 base removed from V and 8 bases from J, the gap between germline ends came to 9 bases. This CDR3 has 13 residues. The V gene's germline CDR1 is LGHDT and CDR2 YNNKEL (reference sequence).

As regards this clonotype: A read error is possible here, since a much larger clone lies one base away. The V and J genes are TRBV27 and TRBJ2-1; 8 bases map to TRBD2. This CDR3 contains 15 residues. Germline CDR1 and CDR2: MNHEY and SMNVEV (reference sequence). The CDR3 reads CASSLMRGAYNEQSF. The CDR3 DNA is TGTGCCAGCAGTTTAATGCGGGGGGCGTACAATGAGCAGTCCTTC.

This clonotype was seen many times. CDR3 amino acids: CAISPNTGNYGYTF. The CDR3, as DNA: TGTGCCATCAGCCCAAACACAGGGAACTATGGCTACACCTTC. The rearrangement joins TRBV10-3 to TRBJ1-2; maybe TRBD1 (6 bases). The CDR3 is 14 residues long. Germline V gene sequence: CDR1 ENHRY, CDR2 SYGVKD. With 6 bases removed from V and 2 bases from J, the gap between germline ends came to 13 bases.

This clonotype was observed a few times. The DNA of the CDR3 is TGTGCCAGTAGACCGGGACAGGGGGCTGGAAACACTGAAGCTTTCTTT. Its translation is CASRPGQGAGNTEAFF. This chain connects TRBV19 to TRBJ1-1, with TRBD1 matching 12 bases. Looked up from germline, CDR1 is LNHDA and CDR2 is SQIVND (reference sequence). With V trimmed by 6 bases and J by 2 bases, 7 bases remained unmatched. CDR3 length: 16 amino acids.

This clonotype was counted many times. The gene calls are TRBV12-3 or TRBV12-4 and TRBJ2-2; 10 bases agree with TRBD1. The CDR3 runs to 15 residues. The junction had 4 bases not matched to a gene; V was cut back by 5 bases and J by 4 bases. The CDR3 reads CASSLGQGGTGELFF. The CDR3 DNA reads as TGTGCCAGCAGTCTAGGACAGGGGGGCACCGGGGAGCTGTTTTTT.

This clonotype was detected ten times or more. This chain joins TRBV29-1 and TRBJ2-4; a possible D gene is TRBD2 (7 bases). Per germline, CDR1 SQVTM and CDR2 ANQGSEA. The CDR3 has 12 residues. Trimming cost V 5 bases and J 4 bases, with 9 bases left between them. The CDR3 region has the DNA TGCAGCGTTAAGGGGGGGAAAAACATTCAGTACTTC. This encodes CSVKGGKNIQYF.

Many counts were recorded for this clonotype. The rearrangement joins TRBV7-2 to TRBJ2-7; D is undetermined. The CDR3 contains 12 residues. The germline CDR1 and CDR2 sequences are SGHTA and FQGNSA. The germline V and J ends were trimmed by 0 bases and 4 bases, with 4 bases remaining between them. CDR3 residues: CASSLARYEQYF. For the CDR3, the DNA is TGTGCCAGCAGCTTAGCCAGGTACGAGCAGTACTTC.

This clonotype was seen many times. The CDR3 loop is CASSFPDRPYEQYF. CDR3 nucleotides: TGCGCCAGCAGCTTCCCTGACAGGCCCTACGAGCAGTACTTC. V usage is TRBV5-1 and J usage is TRBJ2-7; D is possibly TRBD1 (6 bases). This CDR3 is 14 amino acids long. V shed 2 bases and J shed 2 bases, with 11 bases lying between them. Germline V CDR1 and CDR2: SGHRS, YFSETQ.

This clonotype was seen a few times. The chain uses TRBV11-1 and TRBJ1-6, with TRBD1 as a possible D gene (5 bases). The CDR3 consists of 19 residues. V was shortened by 1 base and J by 2 bases, with 18 bases between the two germline ends. The germline V gene encodes CDR1 SGHAT and CDR2 FQDESV (reference sequence). CDR3 sequence: CASSLEIERGFTYNSPLHF. The CDR3 DNA reads as TGTGCCAGCAGCTTAGAAATAGAGCGGGGGTTCACCTATAATTCACCCCTCCACTTT.

This clonotype was seen ten or more times. This sequence joins TRBV6-1 and TRBJ1-6; D is uncertain. The length of the CDR3 is 14 residues. CDR1 and CDR2 (germline): MNHNS, SASEGT. V was clipped by 2 bases and J by 9 bases, with 11 bases between them. CDR3 sequence (DNA): TGTGCCAGCAGTGAATTTCCGGACTCTTCACCCCTCCACTTT. As protein: CASSEFPDSSPLHF.

This clonotype has at least ten counts. The chain uses TRBV11-2 and TRBJ1-2, with 8 bases fitting TRBD1. Germline-derived CDR1 and CDR2 are SGHAT and FQNNGV. V trimming: 1 base; J trimming: 7 bases; junction bases outside the gene matches: 5. The CDR3 is 14 amino acids. The CDR3 nucleotides are TGTGCCAGCAGCTTAGGACAGGGGTGGGCTGGCTACACCTTC. Translation gives CASSLGQGWAGYTF.

This clonotype came up many times. The chain carries TRBV5-1 and TRBJ2-7; 13 nucleotides match TRBD2. CDR1 is SGHRS and CDR2 is YFSETQ in the germline V gene. Trimming removed 1 base from V and 0 bases from J; junction bases left unmatched: 10. The CDR3 consists of 19 residues. Here the CDR3 reads CASSLSRTSGGLSSYEQYF. The CDR3 DNA is TGCGCCAGCAGCTTGTCTAGGACTAGCGGGGGCCTCAGCTCCTACGAGCAGTACTTC. Full variable domain (outside the CDR3, taken from reference TRBV5-1 and TRBJ2-7): KAGVTQTPRYLIKTRGQQVTLSCSPISGHRSVSWYQQTPGQGLQFLFEYFSETQRNKGNFPGRFSGRQFSNSRSEMNVSTLELGDSALYLCASSLSRTSGGLSSYEQYFGPGTRLTVT.